This T cell receptor beta chain was captured by sequencing in a study of cytomegalovirus exposure and HLA in healthy donors. Overall study context: Roughly 180 million T cells yielded some 120 million unique TCR beta sequences in earlier analysis. Out of 398 genotyped donors, less than 90% belonged to the Caucasian-associated ancestry cluster.

Concerning this clone itself: Its target is not known.

The PCR used 60 Vbeta and 13 Jbeta primers. Sequencing was performed with immunoSEQ multiplex PCR; in TCRdb, only in-frame clones are kept and a portion is missing. This table holds about 120,000 clones, roughly 75% found once. Germline CDR1 SNHLY, CDR2 FYNNEI. This CDR3 contains 14 residues. Study-level results: Among the CMV-associated chains, three were confirmed in vitro as specific for CMV antigens.

Input material: PBMCs. The TCR was taken from a female donor in good health and CMV-seronegative. This rearrangement joins TRBV2 to TRBJ2-5, with TRBD1 identical over 11 bases. The J call is doubtful: the DNA matches TRBJ2-7 better. Written as DNA, the CDR3 is TGTGCCAGCAGTAGGGACAGGGGGTCCTACGAGCAGTACTTC. The encoded protein is CASSRDRGSYEQYF.